This TCR beta chain was found in a study of cytomegalovirus exposure and HLA in healthy donors. General study results and limits: In a later analysis, at a false discovery rate of 0.05, 17,000 or so TCR beta sequences matched HLA alleles. A later analysis found TCR association rates differed by HLA locus, highest for DRB1 and lowest for HLA-C.

Germline assignment: CDR1 SGHTA and CDR2 FQGNSA. This CDR3 has 16 residues. Primers for the PCR totalled 60 Vbeta and 13 Jbeta. Original processing notes: As a later analysis found, there were tens of millions of unique TCR beta chains, of which roughly 11 million were shared. Clones were read by immunoSEQ multiplex PCR, and TCRdb kept only the in-frame ones, dropping some. The V and J calls and clone size come from that table; D and trimming were worked out from the DNA. The table records approximately 73,000 clones, about 60% of them present only once. Details on this clone: Its antigen remains unidentified.

The origin of this receptor is a young man in good health and CMV-seropositive. The sequencing input was PBMCs. The V and J genes are TRBV7-2 and TRBJ2-5; TRBD1 agrees at 8 bases. CDR3: CVRWTGPLGPRKTQYF. CDR3 sequence (DNA): TGTGTCAGATGGACAGGGCCTCTCGGTCCCCGGAAGACCCAGTACTTC. The variable domain in full, completed from reference TRBV7-2 and TRBJ2-5, reads GAGVSQSPSNKVTEKGKDVELRCDPISGHTALYWYRQSLGQGLEFLIYFQGNSAPDKSGLPSDRFSAERTGGSVSTLTIQRTQQEDSAVYLCVRWTGPLGPRKTQYFGPGTRLLVL.